This T cell receptor beta chain was profiled in a study of blood T cell repertoires in COVID-19. Study overall: Sources were T cells, B-cell-depleted T cells, or PBMCs; the material itself was cDNA or gDNA.

V was pared by 0 bases and J by 4 bases, with 7 bases between. The CDR3 covers 12 residues. Germline V gene sequence: CDR1 GTSNPN, CDR2 SVGIG (reference sequence). Produced via immunoSEQ multiplex PCR; TCRdb's table is partial and in-frame only. The data contain 200,000 to 300,000 clones, about 91% of them singletons. This chain connects TRBV30 to TRBJ2-7, with D unclear. What was sequenced was PBMCs or T cells enriched from blood (not recorded which). The sequence derives from a woman in her 40s with acute COVID-19. The CDR3 DNA reads TGTGCCTGGAGTGTTGAGAGGTACGAGCAGTACTTC. Residues: CAWSVERYEQYF.